This T cell receptor (beta chain) was found in a study of cytomegalovirus exposure and HLA in healthy donors. Broader study findings: A later analysis appeared to link common viral pathogens to several of the most significant clusters.

This clone was recorded once. The antigen remains undetermined. The study ran its PCR with 60 Vbeta and 13 Jbeta primers. Profiling relied on immunoSEQ multiplex PCR, and the TCRdb table lists in-frame clones only, not all of them. The repertoire holds some 180,000 clones, with around 85% as singletons. The TCR comes from a woman between 45 and 65 years old in good health and CMV-seronegative. Sequencing input: PBMCs.

CDR3 DNA: TGTGCCAGCAGCTTAACGCCTGGACAGCCACAAGAGACCCAGTACTTC. This codes for CASSLTPGQPQETQYF. The chain couples TRBV7-3 to TRBJ2-5, with D perhaps TRBD1 (6 bases). Germline loops: CDR1 SGHTA, CDR2 FQGTGA. The CDR3 consists of 16 residues. V lost 0 bases and J lost 2, with 13 bases in between.